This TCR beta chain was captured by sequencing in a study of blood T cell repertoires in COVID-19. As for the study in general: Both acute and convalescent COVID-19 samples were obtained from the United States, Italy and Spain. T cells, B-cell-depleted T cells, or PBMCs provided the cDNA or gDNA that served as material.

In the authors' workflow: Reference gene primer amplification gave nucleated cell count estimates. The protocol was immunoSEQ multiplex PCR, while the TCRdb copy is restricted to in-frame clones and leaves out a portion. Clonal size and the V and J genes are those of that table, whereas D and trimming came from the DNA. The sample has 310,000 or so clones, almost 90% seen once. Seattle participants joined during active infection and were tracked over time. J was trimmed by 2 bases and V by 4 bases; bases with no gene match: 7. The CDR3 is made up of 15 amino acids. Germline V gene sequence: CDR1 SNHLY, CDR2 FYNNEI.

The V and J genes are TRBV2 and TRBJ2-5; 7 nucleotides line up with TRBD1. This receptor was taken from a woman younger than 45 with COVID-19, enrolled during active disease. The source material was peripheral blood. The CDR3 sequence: CASSARQGPQETQYF. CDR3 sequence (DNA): TGTGCCAGCAGTGCCCGACAGGGTCCACAAGAGACCCAGTACTTC.